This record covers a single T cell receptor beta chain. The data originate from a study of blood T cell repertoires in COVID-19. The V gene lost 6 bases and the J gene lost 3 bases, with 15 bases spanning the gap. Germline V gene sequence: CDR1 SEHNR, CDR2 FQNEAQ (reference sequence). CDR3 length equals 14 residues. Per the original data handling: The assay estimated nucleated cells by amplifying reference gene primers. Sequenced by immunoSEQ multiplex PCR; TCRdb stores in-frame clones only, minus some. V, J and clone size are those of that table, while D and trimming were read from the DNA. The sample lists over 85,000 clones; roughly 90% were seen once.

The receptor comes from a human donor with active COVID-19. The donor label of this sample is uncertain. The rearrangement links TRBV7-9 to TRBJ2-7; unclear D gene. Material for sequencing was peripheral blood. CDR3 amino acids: CASSAPGYGYEQYF. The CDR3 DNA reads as TGTGCCAGCAGTGCCCCGGGTTACGGCTACGAGCAGTACTTC.